This record looks at one T cell receptor beta chain sequence and its context. Trimming stripped 6 bases from V and 7 bases from J, with 9 bases between. This CDR3 spans 12 amino acids. Germline-derived CDR1 and CDR2 are MNHEY and SMNVEV (reference sequence). Donors were nominally healthy when sampled, though unrecorded immune exposures were likely. This PCR relied on a set of 60 Vbeta primers and 13 Jbeta primers. Libraries were prepared by immunoSEQ multiplex PCR; TCRdb keeps only in-frame clonotypes and omits some of them. The sample lists under 150,000 clones; about 80% were seen once. This entry is derived from a study of cytomegalovirus exposure and HLA in healthy donors. Study as a whole: Early on, a data release was issued that held about 85 million unique TCRs from HLA-typed donors.

Sequencing input: PBMCs. The TCR originated in a male donor in good health and CMV-seronegative. The chain employs TRBV27 and TRBJ1-4; unclear D gene. The CDR3 loop reads CASSSFGEKLFF. The CDR3 DNA reads as TGTGCCAGCAGCTCCTTCGGTGAAAAACTGTTTTTT.